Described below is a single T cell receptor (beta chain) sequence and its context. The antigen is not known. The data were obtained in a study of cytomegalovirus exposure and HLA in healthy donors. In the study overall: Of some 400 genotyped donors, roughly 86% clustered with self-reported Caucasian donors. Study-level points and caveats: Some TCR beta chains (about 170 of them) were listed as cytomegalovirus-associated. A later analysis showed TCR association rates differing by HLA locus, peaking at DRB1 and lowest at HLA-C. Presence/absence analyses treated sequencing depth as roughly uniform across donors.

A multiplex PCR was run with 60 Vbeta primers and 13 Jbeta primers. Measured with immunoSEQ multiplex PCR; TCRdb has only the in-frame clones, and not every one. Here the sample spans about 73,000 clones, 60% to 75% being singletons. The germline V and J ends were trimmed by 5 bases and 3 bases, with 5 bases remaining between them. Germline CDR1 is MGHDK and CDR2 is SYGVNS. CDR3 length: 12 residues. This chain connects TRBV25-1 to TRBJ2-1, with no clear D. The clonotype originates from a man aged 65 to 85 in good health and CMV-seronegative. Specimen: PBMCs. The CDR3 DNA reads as TGTGCCAGCAGTTCCATCTACAATGAGCAGTTCTTC. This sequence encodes CASSSIYNEQFF.